This is a list of T cell receptor beta chains from one sample in a study of multiple sclerosis patients with progressive multifocal leukoencephalopathy. Some clones are missing from TCRdb's copy, which holds only in-frame ones; the method was immunoSEQ multiplex PCR. The data contain fewer than 40,000 clones, around nine tenths of them seen just once; the ten biggest clones take up roughly 1.5%. Sample: PBMCs. Every receptor here comes from a human donor with multiple sclerosis. Both conserved end residues are trimmed from each CDR3. Fields, in order: V gene, CDR3 protein.

>TRBV14
ASSQSQGRPQH
>TRBV7-9
ASSPGLLSSYEQY
>TRBV25-1
ASSTLAVEDTQY
>TRBV2
ASIVMNTEAF
>TRBV27
ASRSRDRGRSMSGANVLT
>TRBV7-6
ASSLIGGRDTEAF
>TRBV2
ASSAKEGSSYNEQF
>TRBV6-6
ASSDSSGTGEPF
>TRBV4-3
ASSQDPGERGQPQH
>TRBV19
ASSIAQGALSYEQY
>TRBV4-1
ASSRGGTDRNSPLH
>TRBV11-3
ASSFGTGKFGYT
>TRBV7-2
ASSLGGGPPYEQY
>TRBV7-2
ASTLGTSGLNEQF
>TRBV10-3
ATGGRSGANVLT